This T cell receptor (beta chain) was found in a study of T-cell reconstitution after alpha-beta-depleted transplantation in children. Whole-study results and caveats: Several hundred expanded graft clones reportedly were the source of alpha-beta T cells about two months after transplant. After transplant, high TCRbeta diversity at day 60 in some patients arose from surviving recipient T cells and thymic progenitors.

Unique molecular identifiers were used to barcode this TCRbeta library. TCRdb reanalysed the PCR reads using MiXCR and keeps one entry per CDR3 protein. The sample has about 830,000 distinct CDR3 sequences, 15% to 20% seen once. Points on this clonotype: Its antigen remains unknown.

The germline V gene has CDR1 KGHSH and CDR2 LQKENI. The V end lost 0 bases, the J end lost 4 bases, and 6 bases lay between the germline ends. The length of the CDR3 is 13 residues. The chain carries TRBV18 and TRBJ1-2; no firm D call. The receptor was isolated from a male patient aged 10 to 17 who had a stem cell transplant for acute lymphoblastic leukemia, so the T cells may come from the graft donor. Here the sequenced sample was PBMCs, mostly from graft donor cells, taken 360 days after TCRalphabeta/CD19-depleted stem cell transplant. This chain's CDR3 is CASSPPQVYGYTF. The CDR3 DNA sequence: TGTGCCAGCTCACCACCCCAGGTCTATGGCTACACCTTC. Drawing the rest from reference TRBV18 and TRBJ1-2, the complete variable domain is NAGVMQNPRHLVRRRGQEARLRCSPMKGHSHVYWYRQLPEEGLKFMVYLQKENIIDESGMPKERFSAEFPKEGPSILRIQQVVRGDSAAYFCASSPPQVYGYTFGSGTRLTVV.